Listed here is a single T cell receptor (beta chain). Its matching antigen is unknown. The data were taken from a study of T cell repertoires in cytomegalovirus infection. CDR3 length: 13 amino acids. Trimming removed 7 bases at V and 2 bases at J, with 9 bases between. Germline V gene data show CDR1 as SGHVT and CDR2 as SQSDAQ. MiXCR, applied by TCRdb to the reads, yields one record per CDR3 protein. The sample comprises 90,000 to 120,000 distinct CDR3 sequences, over 40% of which are singletons, and approximately 69% rests with the top ten. The clonotype originates from a human donor in good health (CMV status not recorded). Some clones in this sample may be carry-over from other donors' samples. The material sequenced was CD8+ T cells from cultured PBMCs, taken from culture after CMV antigen stimulation. This chain joins TRBV7-4 and TRBJ1-5; D uncertain. CDR3: CASTPGGNQPQHF. CDR3 sequence (DNA): TGTGCCAGCACCCCAGGCGGCAATCAGCCCCAGCATTTT.